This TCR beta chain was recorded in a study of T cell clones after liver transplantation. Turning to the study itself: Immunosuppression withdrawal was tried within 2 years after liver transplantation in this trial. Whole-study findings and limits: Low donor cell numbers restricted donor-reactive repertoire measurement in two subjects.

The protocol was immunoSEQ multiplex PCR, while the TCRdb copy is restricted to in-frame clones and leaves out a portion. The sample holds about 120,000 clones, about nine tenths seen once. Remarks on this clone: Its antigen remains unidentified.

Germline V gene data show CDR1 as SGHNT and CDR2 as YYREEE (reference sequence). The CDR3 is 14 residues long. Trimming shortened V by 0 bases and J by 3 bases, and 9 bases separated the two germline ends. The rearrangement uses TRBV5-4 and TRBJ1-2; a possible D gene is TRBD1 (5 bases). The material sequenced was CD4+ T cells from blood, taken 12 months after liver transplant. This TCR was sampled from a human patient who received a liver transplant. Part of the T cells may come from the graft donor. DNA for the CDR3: TGTGCCAGCAGCTTGGCCGGCAGGGACTATGGCTACACCTTC. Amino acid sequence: CASSLAGRDYGYTF.